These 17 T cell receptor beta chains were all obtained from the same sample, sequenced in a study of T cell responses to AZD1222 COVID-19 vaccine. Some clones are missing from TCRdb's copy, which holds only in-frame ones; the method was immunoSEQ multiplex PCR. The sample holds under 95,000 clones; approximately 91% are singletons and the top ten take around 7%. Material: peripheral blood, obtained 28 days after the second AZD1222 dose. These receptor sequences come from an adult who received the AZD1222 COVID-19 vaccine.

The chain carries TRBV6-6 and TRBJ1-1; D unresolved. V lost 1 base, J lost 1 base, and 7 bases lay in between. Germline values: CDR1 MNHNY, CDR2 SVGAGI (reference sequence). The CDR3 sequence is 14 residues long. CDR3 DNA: TGTGCCAGCAGTTACTACAGACAGAACACTGAAGCTTTCTTT. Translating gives CASSYYRQNTEAFF.

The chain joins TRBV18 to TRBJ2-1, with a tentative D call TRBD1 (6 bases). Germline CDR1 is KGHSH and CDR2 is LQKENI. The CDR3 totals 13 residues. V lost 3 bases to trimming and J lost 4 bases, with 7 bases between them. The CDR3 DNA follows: TGTGCCAGCTCACCGGACAGTTACAATGAGCAGTTCTTC. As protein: CASSPDSYNEQFF. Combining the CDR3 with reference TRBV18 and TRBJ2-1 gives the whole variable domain NAGVMQNPRHLVRRRGQEARLRCSPMKGHSHVYWYRQLPEEGLKFMVYLQKENIIDESGMPKERFSAEFPKEGPSILRIQQVVRGDSAAYFCASSPDSYNEQFFGPGTRLTVL.

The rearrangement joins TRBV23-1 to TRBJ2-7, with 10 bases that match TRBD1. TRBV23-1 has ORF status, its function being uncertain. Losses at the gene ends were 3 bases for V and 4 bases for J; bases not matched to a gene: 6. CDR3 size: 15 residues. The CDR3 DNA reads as TGCGCCAGCAGTCATACCGGGACAGGGGTTTACGAGCAGTACTTC. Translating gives CASSHTGTGVYEQYF.

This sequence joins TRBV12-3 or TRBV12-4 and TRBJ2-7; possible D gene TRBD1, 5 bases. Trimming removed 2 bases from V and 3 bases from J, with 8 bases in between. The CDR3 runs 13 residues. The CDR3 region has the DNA TGTGCCAGCAGTTTACAGGGTGGCTACGAGCAGTACTTC. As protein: CASSLQGGYEQYF.

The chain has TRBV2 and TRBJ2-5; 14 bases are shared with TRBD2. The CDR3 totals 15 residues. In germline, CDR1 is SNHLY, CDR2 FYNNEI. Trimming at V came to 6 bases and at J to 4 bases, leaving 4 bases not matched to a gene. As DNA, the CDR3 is TGTGCCAGCAGGCGGGGACTAGCGGGAGTAGAGACCCAGTACTTC. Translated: CASRRGLAGVETQYF.

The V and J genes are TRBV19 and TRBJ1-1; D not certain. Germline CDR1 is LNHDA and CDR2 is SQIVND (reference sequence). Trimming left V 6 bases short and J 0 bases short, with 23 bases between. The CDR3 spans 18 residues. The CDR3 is CASRRTPVEASLNTEAFF. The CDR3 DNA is TGTGCCAGTAGGCGGACCCCGGTGGAAGCATCGTTGAACACTGAAGCTTTCTTT.

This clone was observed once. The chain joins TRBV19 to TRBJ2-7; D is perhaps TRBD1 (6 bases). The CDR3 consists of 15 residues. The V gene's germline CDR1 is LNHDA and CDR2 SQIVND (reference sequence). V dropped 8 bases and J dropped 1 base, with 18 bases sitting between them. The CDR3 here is CASSSGTTRSYEQYF. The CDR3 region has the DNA TGTGCCAGTTCCTCCGGGACAACGCGGTCCTACGAGCAGTACTTC.

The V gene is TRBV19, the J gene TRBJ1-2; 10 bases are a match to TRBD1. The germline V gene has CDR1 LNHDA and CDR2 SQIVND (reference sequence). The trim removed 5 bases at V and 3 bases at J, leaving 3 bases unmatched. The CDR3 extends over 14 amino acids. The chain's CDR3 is CASSGTGADYGYTF. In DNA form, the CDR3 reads TGTGCCAGTAGTGGGACAGGGGCCGACTATGGCTACACCTTC.

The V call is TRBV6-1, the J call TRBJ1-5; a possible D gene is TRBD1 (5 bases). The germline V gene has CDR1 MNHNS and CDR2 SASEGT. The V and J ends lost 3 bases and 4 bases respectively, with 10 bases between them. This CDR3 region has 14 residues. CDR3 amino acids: CASSDRGVNQPQHF. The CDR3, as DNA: TGTGCCAGCAGTGATAGGGGAGTAAATCAGCCCCAGCATTTT.

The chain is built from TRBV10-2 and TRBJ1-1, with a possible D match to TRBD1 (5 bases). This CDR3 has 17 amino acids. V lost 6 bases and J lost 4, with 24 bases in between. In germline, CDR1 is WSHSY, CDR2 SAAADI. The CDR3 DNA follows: TGCGCCAGCAGCGACCAGCTCAGGGAGGGCGCAGGCACTGAAGCTTTCTTT. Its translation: CASSDQLREGAGTEAFF.

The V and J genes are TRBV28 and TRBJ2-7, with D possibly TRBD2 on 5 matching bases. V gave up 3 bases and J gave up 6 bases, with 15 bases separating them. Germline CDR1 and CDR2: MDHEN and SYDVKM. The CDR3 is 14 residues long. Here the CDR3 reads CASSFDGTRGEQYF. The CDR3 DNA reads TGTGCCAGCAGTTTCGACGGAACACGGGGCGAGCAGTACTTC.

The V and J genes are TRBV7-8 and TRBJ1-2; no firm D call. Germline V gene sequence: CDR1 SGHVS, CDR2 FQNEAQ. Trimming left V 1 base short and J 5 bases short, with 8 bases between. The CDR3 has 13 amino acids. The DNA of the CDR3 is TGTGCCAGCAGCTTAGGCACCCAGTATGGCTACACCTTC. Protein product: CASSLGTQYGYTF. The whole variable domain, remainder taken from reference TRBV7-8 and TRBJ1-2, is GAGVSQSPRYKVAKRGQDVALRCDPISGHVSLFWYQQALGQGPEFLTYFQNEAQLDKSGLPSDRFFAERPEGSVSTLKIQRTQQEDSAVYLCASSLGTQYGYTFGSGTRLTVV.

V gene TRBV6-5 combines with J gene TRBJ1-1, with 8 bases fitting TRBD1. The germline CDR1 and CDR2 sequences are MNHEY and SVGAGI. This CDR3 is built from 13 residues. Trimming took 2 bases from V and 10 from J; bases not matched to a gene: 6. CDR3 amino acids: CASSYGNRGTAFF. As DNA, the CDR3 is TGTGCCAGCAGTTACGGGAACAGGGGGACAGCTTTCTTT.

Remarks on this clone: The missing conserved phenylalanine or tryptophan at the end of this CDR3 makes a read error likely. Written as DNA, the CDR3 is TGTGCCAGCAGGGACGGATTTAACTATGGCTACACCCTC. Encoded protein: CASRDGFNYGYTL. This rearrangement joins TRBV6-5 to TRBJ1-2; unclear D gene. There are 13 residues in the CDR3. Trimming shortened V by 6 bases and J by 1 base, and 9 bases separated the two germline ends. In germline, CDR1 is MNHEY, CDR2 SVGAGI.

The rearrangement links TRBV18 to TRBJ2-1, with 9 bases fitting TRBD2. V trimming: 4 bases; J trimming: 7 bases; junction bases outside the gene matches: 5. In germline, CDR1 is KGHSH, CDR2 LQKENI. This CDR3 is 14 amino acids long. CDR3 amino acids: CASSLPGLANEQFF. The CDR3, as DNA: TGTGCCAGCTCACTACCGGGACTAGCTAATGAGCAGTTCTTC.

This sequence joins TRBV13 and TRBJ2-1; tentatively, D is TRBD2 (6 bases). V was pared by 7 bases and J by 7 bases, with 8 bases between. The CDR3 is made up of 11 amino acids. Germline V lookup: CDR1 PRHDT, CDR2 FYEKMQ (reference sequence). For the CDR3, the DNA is TGTGCCAGCACAAGCGGGAATGAGCAGTTCTTC. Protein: CASTSGNEQFF.

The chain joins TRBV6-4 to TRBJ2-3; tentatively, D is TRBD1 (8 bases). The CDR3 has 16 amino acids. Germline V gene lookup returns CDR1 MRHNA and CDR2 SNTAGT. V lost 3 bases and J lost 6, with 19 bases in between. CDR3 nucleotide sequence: TGTGCCAGCAGTGAAGTGGTCGGACAGGGAGGGGATACGCAGTATTTT. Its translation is CASSEVVGQGGDTQYF.